This TCR beta chain was sequenced in a study of T cell repertoires in cytomegalovirus infection. The CDR3 length is 13 residues. Germline CDR1 is MNHGY and CDR2 is SAAAGT. Trimming cost V 4 bases and J 6 bases, with 10 bases left between them. TCRdb reprocessed the reads with MiXCR, giving one entry per CDR3 protein. The sample consists of hundreds of thousands of distinct CDR3 sequences, under 35% of them appearing once. Worth noting for this clonotype: Its matching antigen is unknown.

The rearrangement uses TRBV6-8 and TRBJ1-5; a weak D match, TRBD1 (5 bases). This sample comprised cultured PBMCs, obtained from culture after CMV antigen stimulation. This TCR was recovered from a human donor in good health (CMV status not recorded). Some clones in this sample may be carry-over from other donors' samples. The CDR3 nucleotides read TGTGCCAGCAGTTGGGGGGAATTTCAGCCCCAGCATTTT. Protein product: CASSWGEFQPQHF.